One sample yielded the 22 T cell receptor beta chains listed below, sequenced in a study of post-analysis software for immune sequencing data. TCR beta cDNA libraries had unique molecular identifiers. One entry per CDR3 protein results from TCRdb running MiXCR on the PCR reads. The sample lists some 690,000 distinct CDR3 sequences, about 27% seen once, with roughly 0.54% in the top ten. Their antigens are not known. General study results and limits: Patients used several TRBV segments, including TRBV5-6, TRBV5-1 and TRBV20-1, more often than controls.

The sequencing input was blood. These receptors were obtained from a girl aged 10-17 years with multiple sclerosis.

This clonotype was picked up a small number of times. V is TRBV7-9 and J is TRBJ2-1, with TRBD1 matching over 9 bases. V was clipped by 5 bases and J by 6 bases; unmatched bases: 8. CDR1 and CDR2 from the germline V gene are SEHNR and FQNEAQ (reference sequence). This CDR3 comprises 15 residues. The CDR3 loop is CASSLGGQGFNEQFF. CDR3 DNA sequence: TGTGCCAGCAGCCTGGGGGGACAGGGATTCAATGAGCAGTTCTTC. Looking up the rest from reference TRBV7-9 and TRBJ2-1 gives the full variable domain: DTGVSQNPRHKITKRGQNVTFRCDPISEHNRLYWYRQTLGQGPEFLTYFQNEAQLEKSRLLSDRFSAERPKGSFSTLEIQRTEQGDSAMYLCASSLGGQGFNEQFFGPGTRLTVL.

The chain has TRBV7-9 and TRBJ2-3; D unclear. V was cut by 5 bases and J by 4 bases, with 13 bases left in between. The germline V gene encodes CDR1 SEHNR and CDR2 FQNEAQ (reference sequence). This CDR3 has 14 residues. CDR3 DNA sequence: TGTGCCAGCAGCCCTCCGACCCCTGCAGATACGCAGTATTTT. Its translation: CASSPPTPADTQYF.

The chain couples TRBV7-8 to TRBJ2-3, with 13 nucleotides matching TRBD2. V was clipped by 4 bases and J by 4 bases; unmatched bases: 8. The CDR3 loop spans 17 amino acids. CDR1 is SGHVS, CDR2 FQNEAQ, per germline. DNA of the CDR3: TGTGCCAGCAGCTCCGGGACTAGCGGGATCGGGTCAGATACGCAGTATTTT. It encodes CASSSGTSGIGSDTQYF.

This clonotype was detected many times. DNA of the CDR3: TGTGCCAGCAGATTACGCAGGGGGGGAGGCTACACCTTC. This encodes CASRLRRGGGYTF. V and J are TRBV12-3 or TRBV12-4 and TRBJ1-2; 7 positions agree with TRBD1. The CDR3 loop spans 13 amino acids. Unmatched junction bases numbered 9, after V lost 6 bases and J lost 8 bases.

This clonotype appeared a few times. This chain links TRBV4-2 with TRBJ1-2; TRBD1 matches 8 bases. Trimming removed 4 bases from V and 8 bases from J; junction bases left unmatched: 6. CDR3 length: 13 amino acids. Germline CDR1 is LGHNA and CDR2 is YNFKEQ. CDR3 DNA sequence: TGTGCCAGCAGCCCGACCGGGACAGGCGGCTACACCTTC. This translates into CASSPTGTGGYTF.

The chain carries TRBV3-1 and TRBJ2-1, with 13 bases aligning to TRBD2. The trim removed 5 bases at V and 1 base at J, leaving 11 bases unmatched. The CDR3 runs to 19 residues. Per the germline V gene, CDR1 is LGHDT and CDR2 is YNNKEL (reference sequence). CDR3 sequence: CASSEGLAGAARSYNEQFF. CDR3 nucleotide sequence: TGTGCCAGCAGCGAAGGACTAGCGGGAGCGGCCCGTTCCTACAATGAGCAGTTCTTC.

This clonotype was detected a few times. The rearrangement joins TRBV6-2 or TRBV6-3 to TRBJ1-1; the match to TRBD1 covers 7 bases. The J segment lost 3 bases and the V segment lost 7 bases, leaving 5 bases of the junction unmatched. Germline values: CDR1 MNHEY, CDR2 SVGEGT. This CDR3 is 13 amino acids long. The CDR3 bases are TGTGCCAGCAACAGGGGTCTTGACACTGAAGCTTTCTTT. It encodes CASNRGLDTEAFF.

This clonotype turned up a few times. The CDR3 reads CASGLGTSGADTQYF. The CDR3 DNA reads TGTGCTAGTGGTTTGGGGACTAGCGGGGCCGATACGCAGTATTTT. This rearrangement joins TRBV12-5 to TRBJ2-3; TRBD2 agrees at 12 bases. Per germline, CDR1 LGHNT and CDR2 FRNRAP. After removal of 1 base from V and 6 bases from J, the junction contained 2 bases not matched to a gene. CDR3 length: 15 amino acids.

The gene calls are TRBV11-2 and TRBJ1-1, with D possibly TRBD1 on 6 matching bases. CDR3 size: 15 residues. The germline V gene has CDR1 SGHAT and CDR2 FQNNGV. V was pared by 0 bases and J by 5 bases, with 13 bases between. The CDR3 region is CASSLERGMGTEAFF. The CDR3 nucleotides are TGTGCCAGCAGCTTAGAGAGGGGGATGGGGACTGAAGCTTTCTTT.

This clonotype has only a few counts. J is TRBJ1-5 and V is TRBV20-1, with D unresolved. The germline V and J ends were trimmed by 5 bases and 4 bases, with 21 bases remaining between them. This CDR3 region has 16 residues. Per germline, CDR1 DFQATT and CDR2 SNEGSKA (reference sequence). The CDR3 nucleotides are TGCAGTGCTCACCGGTTCGGACCCCTCAGTAATCAGCCCCAGCATTTT. It encodes CSAHRFGPLSNQPQHF.

The sample holds a few counts of this clonotype. The chain has TRBV29-1 and TRBJ2-1, with D tentatively TRBD2 (6 bases). With 4 bases removed from V and 14 bases from J, the gap between germline ends came to 15 bases. From germline, CDR1 is SQVTM and CDR2 ANQGSEA. The CDR3 is 11 residues long. The CDR3 DNA reads TGCAGCGTTGGGAAGGGACTGGCAGAGTTCTTC. Translation gives CSVGKGLAEFF.

This clonotype was seen more than once but under ten times. This rearrangement joins TRBV7-2 to TRBJ2-6; weak D call: TRBD2 (5 bases). This CDR3 spans 15 amino acids. Germline CDR1 SGHTA, CDR2 FQGNSA. Trimming removed 9 bases at V and 1 base at J, with 13 bases between. As DNA, the CDR3 is TGTGCCAGTAGAACTAGGCAGTCTGGGGCCAACGTCCTGACTTTC. It yields the protein CASRTRQSGANVLTF.

This clonotype showed up just a few times. The chain combines TRBV20-1 with TRBJ2-3, with D perhaps TRBD1 (6 bases). This CDR3 is built from 13 residues. Germline V CDR1 and CDR2: DFQATT, SNEGSKA (reference sequence). The ends were cut back, 5 bases at V and 1 base at J, with 10 bases in the middle. The CDR3 reads CSARWTGTDTQYF. For the CDR3, the DNA is TGCAGTGCTCGCTGGACAGGCACAGATACGCAGTATTTT.

The rearrangement joins TRBV7-2 to TRBJ1-2; the D is unclear. Germline lookup yields CDR1 SGHTA and CDR2 FQGNSA. This CDR3 spans 13 amino acids. Trimming pared 4 bases from V and 3 bases from J, leaving 9 bases between. For the CDR3, the DNA is TGTGCCAGCAGCTGGACTATGGACTATGGCTACACCTTC. It codes for CASSWTMDYGYTF.

This clonotype was counted only a few times. This sequence joins TRBV20-1 and TRBJ2-4; TRBD2 might be the D (6 bases). Germline V gene sequence: CDR1 DFQATT, CDR2 SNEGSKA (reference sequence). Trimming shortened V by 4 bases and J by 0 bases, and 13 bases separated the two germline ends. The CDR3 covers 15 residues. The CDR3 is CSATPGTLAKNIQYF. In DNA, the CDR3 is TGCAGTGCTACCCCAGGGACTTTAGCCAAAAACATTCAGTACTTC.

The genes are TRBV6-5 and TRBJ1-1; D perhaps matches TRBD1 (6 bases). CDR3 size: 15 residues. Between the trimmed V and J ends, which lost 2 bases and 6 bases, there was a span of 16 bases. Germline CDR1 reads MNHEY; CDR2 reads SVGAGI. The CDR3 nucleotides are TGTGCCAGCAGTTACGGCCAGGGGTGGGGCGCTGAAGCTTTCTTT. It codes for CASSYGQGWGAEAFF.

The chain recombines TRBV2 with TRBJ2-1; 7 positions agree with TRBD2. This CDR3 is 11 amino acids long. The J segment lost 15 bases and the V segment lost 2 bases, leaving 4 bases of the junction unmatched. Germline V CDR1 and CDR2: SNHLY, FYNNEI. This CDR3 reads CASSELERGFF. In nucleotides, the CDR3 is TGTGCCAGCAGTGAATTGGAGCGGGGGTTCTTC.

V gene TRBV7-9 combines with J gene TRBJ1-4; D is possibly TRBD1 (6 bases). Deletions cut 3 bases from V and 7 bases from J, with 18 bases between. Germline CDR1 is SEHNR and CDR2 is FQNEAQ (reference sequence). The CDR3 runs 16 residues. The CDR3 DNA sequence: TGTGCCAGCAGCTTGGGAAGGACAGTAGCGCTTGAAAAACTGTTTTTT. Amino acid sequence: CASSLGRTVALEKLFF.

This clonotype occurred many times. The chain combines TRBV20-1 with TRBJ2-1; 7 bases agree with TRBD2. V lost 3 bases to trimming and J lost 9 bases; unmatched junction nucleotides: 8. The V gene's germline CDR1 is DFQATT and CDR2 SNEGSKA (reference sequence). The CDR3 is 13 amino acids. CDR3 nucleotide sequence: TGCAGTGCTAGTTGGCTAGCGGAAGTTGAGCAGTTCTTC. It translates to CSASWLAEVEQFF.

This clonotype was counted only a few times. The V and J genes are TRBV29-1 and TRBJ2-1; tentatively, D is TRBD1 or TRBD2 (5 bases each). Germline V CDR1 and CDR2: SQVTM, ANQGSEA. This CDR3 comprises 11 residues. Trimming cost V 7 bases and J 7 bases, with 11 bases left between them. Here the CDR3 DNA reads TGCAGCGCTGAGGGGTGGAATGAGCAGTTCTTC. This codes for CSAEGWNEQFF.

The rearrangement uses TRBV20-1 and TRBJ2-4; possible D gene TRBD1, 5 bases. The CDR3 contains 15 residues. Germline CDR1 is DFQATT and CDR2 is SNEGSKA (reference sequence). Between the trimmed V and J ends, which lost 0 bases and 1 base, there was a span of 10 bases. CDR3 amino acids: CSARDWTFAKNIQYF. In DNA form, the CDR3 reads TGCAGTGCTAGAGACTGGACATTCGCCAAAAACATTCAGTACTTC.

The chain links TRBV20-1 to TRBJ2-6, with D perhaps TRBD1 (6 bases). V was clipped by 0 bases and J by 2 bases, with 8 bases between them. CDR3 size: 15 residues. Germline loops: CDR1 DFQATT, CDR2 SNEGSKA (reference sequence). The CDR3 protein is CSARDYRAGANVLTF. The CDR3 DNA is TGCAGTGCTAGAGATTACAGGGCTGGGGCCAACGTCCTGACTTTC.